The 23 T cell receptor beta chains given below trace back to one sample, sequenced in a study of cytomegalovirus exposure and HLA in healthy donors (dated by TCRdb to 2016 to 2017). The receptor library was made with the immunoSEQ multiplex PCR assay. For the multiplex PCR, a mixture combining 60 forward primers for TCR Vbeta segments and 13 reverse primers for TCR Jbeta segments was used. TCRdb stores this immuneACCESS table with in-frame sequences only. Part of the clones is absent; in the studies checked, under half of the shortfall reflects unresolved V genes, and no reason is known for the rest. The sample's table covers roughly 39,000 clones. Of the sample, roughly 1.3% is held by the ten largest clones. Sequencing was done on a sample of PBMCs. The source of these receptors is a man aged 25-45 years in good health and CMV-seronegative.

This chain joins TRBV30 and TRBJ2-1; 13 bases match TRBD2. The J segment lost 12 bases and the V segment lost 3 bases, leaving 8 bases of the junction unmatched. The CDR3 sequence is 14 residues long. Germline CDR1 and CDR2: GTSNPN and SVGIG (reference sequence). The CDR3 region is CAWSPGTSGVGQFF. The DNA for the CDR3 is TGTGCCTGGAGCCCCGGGACTAGCGGGGTTGGGCAGTTCTTC.

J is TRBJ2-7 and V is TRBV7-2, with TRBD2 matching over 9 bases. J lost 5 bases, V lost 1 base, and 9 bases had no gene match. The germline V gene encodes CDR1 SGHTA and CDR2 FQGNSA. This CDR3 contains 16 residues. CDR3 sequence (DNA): TGTGCCAGCAGCTTAGAGGCTAGCGGGATTGTACACGAGCAGTACTTC. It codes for CASSLEASGIVHEQYF.

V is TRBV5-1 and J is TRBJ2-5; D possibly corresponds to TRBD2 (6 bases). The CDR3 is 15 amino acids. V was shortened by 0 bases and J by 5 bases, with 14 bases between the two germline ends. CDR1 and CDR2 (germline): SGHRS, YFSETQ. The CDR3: CASSLGSGDGETQYF. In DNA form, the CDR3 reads TGCGCCAGCAGCTTGGGGTCGGGGGACGGCGAGACCCAGTACTTC. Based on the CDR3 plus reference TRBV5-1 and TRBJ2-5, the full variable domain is KAGVTQTPRYLIKTRGQQVTLSCSPISGHRSVSWYQQTPGQGLQFLFEYFSETQRNKGNFPGRFSGRQFSNSRSEMNVSTLELGDSALYLCASSLGSGDGETQYFGPGTRLLVL.

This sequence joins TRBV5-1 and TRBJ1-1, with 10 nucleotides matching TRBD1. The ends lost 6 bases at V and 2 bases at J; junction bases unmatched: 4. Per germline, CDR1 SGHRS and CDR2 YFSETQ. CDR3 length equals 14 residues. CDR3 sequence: CASTDRGRNTEAFF. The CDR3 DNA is TGCGCCAGCACCGACAGGGGGCGAAACACTGAAGCTTTCTTT.

The CDR3 protein is CASSAGQGVDEQYF. The CDR3 DNA reads TGTGCCAGCAGTGCGGGACAGGGGGTCGACGAGCAGTACTTC. V is TRBV25-1 and J is TRBJ2-7; 11 nucleotides line up with TRBD1. CDR1 and CDR2 (germline): MGHDK, SYGVNS. V gave up 4 bases and J gave up 5 bases; unmatched junction bases: 4. This CDR3 is built from 14 residues.

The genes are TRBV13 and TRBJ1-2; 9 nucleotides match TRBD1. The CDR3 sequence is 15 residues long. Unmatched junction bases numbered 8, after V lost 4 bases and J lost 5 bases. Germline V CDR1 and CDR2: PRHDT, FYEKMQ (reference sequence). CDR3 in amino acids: CASSSDRGYEYGYTF. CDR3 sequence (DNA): TGTGCCAGCAGCTCTGACAGGGGGTATGAGTATGGCTACACCTTC.

The CDR3 DNA is TGTGCCAGCAGCCACCTGACAGGGGAGGACGAGCAGTACTTC. It translates to CASSHLTGEDEQYF. The chain couples TRBV4-2 to TRBJ2-7; 8 nucleotides align to TRBD1. CDR3 length equals 14 residues. Trimming at V came to 3 bases and at J to 5 bases, leaving 6 bases not matched to a gene. In germline, CDR1 is LGHNA, CDR2 YNFKEQ.

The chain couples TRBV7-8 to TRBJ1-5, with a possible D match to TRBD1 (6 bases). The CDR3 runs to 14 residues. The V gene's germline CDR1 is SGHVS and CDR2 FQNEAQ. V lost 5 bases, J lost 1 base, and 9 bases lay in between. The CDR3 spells CASSPDRSNQPQHF. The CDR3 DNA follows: TGTGCCAGCAGCCCGGACAGAAGCAATCAGCCCCAGCATTTT.

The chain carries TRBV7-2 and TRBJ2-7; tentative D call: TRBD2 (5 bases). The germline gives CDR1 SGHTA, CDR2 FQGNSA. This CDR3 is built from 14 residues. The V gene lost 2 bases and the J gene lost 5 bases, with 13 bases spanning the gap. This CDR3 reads CASSLRGPGNEQYF. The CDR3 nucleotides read TGTGCCAGCAGCTTAAGAGGGCCGGGGAACGAGCAGTACTTC. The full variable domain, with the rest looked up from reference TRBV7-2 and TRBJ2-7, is GAGVSQSPSNKVTEKGKDVELRCDPISGHTALYWYRQSLGQGLEFLIYFQGNSAPDKSGLPSDRFSAERTGGSVSTLTIQRTQQEDSAVYLCASSLRGPGNEQYFGPGTRLTVT.

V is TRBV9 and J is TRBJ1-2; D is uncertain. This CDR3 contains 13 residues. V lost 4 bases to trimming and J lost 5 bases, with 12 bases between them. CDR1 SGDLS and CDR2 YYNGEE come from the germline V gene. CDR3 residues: CASSPRESYGYTF. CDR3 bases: TGTGCCAGCAGCCCCCGGGAATCATATGGCTACACCTTC.

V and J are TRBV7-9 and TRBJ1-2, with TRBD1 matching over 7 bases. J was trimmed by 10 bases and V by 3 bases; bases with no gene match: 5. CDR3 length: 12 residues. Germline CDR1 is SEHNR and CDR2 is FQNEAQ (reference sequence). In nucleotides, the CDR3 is TGTGCCAGCAGCTTCAACAGGGGCGACTACACCTTC. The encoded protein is CASSFNRGDYTF.

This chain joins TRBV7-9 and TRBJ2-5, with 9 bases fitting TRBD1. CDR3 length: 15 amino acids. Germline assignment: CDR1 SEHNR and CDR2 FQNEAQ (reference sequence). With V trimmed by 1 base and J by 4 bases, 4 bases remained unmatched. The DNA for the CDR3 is TGTGCCAGCAGCTTAGTGGACAGGGGACGAGAGACCCAGTACTTC. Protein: CASSLVDRGRETQYF.

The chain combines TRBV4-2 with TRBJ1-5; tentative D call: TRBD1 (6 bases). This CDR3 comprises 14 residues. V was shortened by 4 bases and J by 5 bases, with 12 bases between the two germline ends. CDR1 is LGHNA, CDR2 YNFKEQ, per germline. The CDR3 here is CASSPRGWDQPQHF. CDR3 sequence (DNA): TGTGCCAGCAGCCCCAGGGGCTGGGATCAGCCCCAGCATTTT.

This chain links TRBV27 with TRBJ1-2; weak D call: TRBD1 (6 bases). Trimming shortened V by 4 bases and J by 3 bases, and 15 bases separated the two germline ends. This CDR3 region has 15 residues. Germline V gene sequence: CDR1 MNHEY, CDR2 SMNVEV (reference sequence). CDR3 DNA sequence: TGTGCCAGCAGTTCCCAGGGGATCAGCTACTATGGCTACACCTTC. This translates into CASSSQGISYYGYTF.

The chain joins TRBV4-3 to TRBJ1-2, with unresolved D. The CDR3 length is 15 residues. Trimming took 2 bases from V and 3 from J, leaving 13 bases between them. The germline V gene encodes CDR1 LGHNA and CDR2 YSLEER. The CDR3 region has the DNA TGCGCCAGCAGCCAACGCGTGGGGAGGGACTATGGCTACACCTTC. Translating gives CASSQRVGRDYGYTF.

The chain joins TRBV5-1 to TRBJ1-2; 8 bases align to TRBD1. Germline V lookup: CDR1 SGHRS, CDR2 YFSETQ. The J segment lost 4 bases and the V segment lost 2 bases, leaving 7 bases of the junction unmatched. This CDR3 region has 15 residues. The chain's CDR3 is CASSLHRDRTYGYTF. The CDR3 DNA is TGCGCCAGCAGCTTACACCGGGACAGGACCTATGGCTACACCTTC.

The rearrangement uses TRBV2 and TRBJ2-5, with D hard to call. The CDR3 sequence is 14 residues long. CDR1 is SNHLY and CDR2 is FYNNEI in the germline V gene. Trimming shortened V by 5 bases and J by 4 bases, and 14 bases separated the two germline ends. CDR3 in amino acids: CASSPTSPIETQYF. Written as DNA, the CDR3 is TGTGCCAGCAGTCCTACTTCCCCCATAGAGACCCAGTACTTC. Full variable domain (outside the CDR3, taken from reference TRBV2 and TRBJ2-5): EPEVTQTPSHQVTQMGQEVILRCVPISNHLYFYWYRQILGQKVEFLVSFYNNEISEKSEIFDDQFSVERPDGSNFTLKIRSTKLEDSAMYFCASSPTSPIETQYFGPGTRLLVL.

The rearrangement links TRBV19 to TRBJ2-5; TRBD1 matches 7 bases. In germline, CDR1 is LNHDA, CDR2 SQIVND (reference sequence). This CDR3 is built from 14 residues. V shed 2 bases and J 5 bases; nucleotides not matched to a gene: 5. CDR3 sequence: CASSILGRGETQYF. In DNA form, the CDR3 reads TGTGCCAGTAGTATACTGGGCAGGGGGGAGACCCAGTACTTC.

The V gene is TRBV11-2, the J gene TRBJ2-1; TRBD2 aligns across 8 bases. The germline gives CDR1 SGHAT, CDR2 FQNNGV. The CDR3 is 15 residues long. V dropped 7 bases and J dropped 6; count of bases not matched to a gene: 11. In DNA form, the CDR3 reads TGTGCCAGCACCCCCTCCGACGGGAGGGTCAATGAGCAGTTCTTC. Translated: CASTPSDGRVNEQFF.

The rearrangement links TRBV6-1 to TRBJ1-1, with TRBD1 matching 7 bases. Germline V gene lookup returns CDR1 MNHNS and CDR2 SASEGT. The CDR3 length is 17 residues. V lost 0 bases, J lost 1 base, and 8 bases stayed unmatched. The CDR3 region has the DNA TGTGCCAGCAGTGAAGCCGGGGGACAGACATCGAACACTGAAGCTTTCTTT. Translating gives CASSEAGGQTSNTEAFF.

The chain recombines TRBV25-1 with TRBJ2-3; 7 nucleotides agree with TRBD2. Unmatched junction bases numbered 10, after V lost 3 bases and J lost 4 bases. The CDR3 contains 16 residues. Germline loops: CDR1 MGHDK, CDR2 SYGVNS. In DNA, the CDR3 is TGTGCCAGCAGTGATCCCCGGGACTATTTTCCAGATACGCAGTATTTT. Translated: CASSDPRDYFPDTQYF.

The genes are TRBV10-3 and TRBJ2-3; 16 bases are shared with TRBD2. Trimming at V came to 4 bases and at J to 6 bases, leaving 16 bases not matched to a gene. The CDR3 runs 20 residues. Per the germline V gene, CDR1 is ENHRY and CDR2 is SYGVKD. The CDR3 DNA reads TGTGCCATCAGTGTCACGGGACTAGCGGGAGGGATATCTCCCACGGATACGCAGTATTTT. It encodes CAISVTGLAGGISPTDTQYF.

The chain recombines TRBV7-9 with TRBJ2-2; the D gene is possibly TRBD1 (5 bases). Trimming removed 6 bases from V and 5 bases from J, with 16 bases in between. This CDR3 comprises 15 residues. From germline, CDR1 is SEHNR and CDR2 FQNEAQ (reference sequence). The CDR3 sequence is CASSSDTERTGELFF. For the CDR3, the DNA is TGTGCCAGCAGTTCGGACACGGAGAGGACCGGGGAGCTGTTTTTT.